This T cell receptor (beta chain) was captured by sequencing in a study of PD-1 blockade in classical Hodgkin lymphoma (dated by TCRdb to 2020 to 2022). General notes on the study: Nivolumab dosing was 3 mg/kg intravenously every 2 weeks, continuing until either disease progression or unacceptable toxicity. The study used CyTOF and TCR beta sequencing to define a peripheral blood immune signature of response to PD-1 blockade in classical Hodgkin lymphoma. What the research found in general, with its limitations: Baseline TCR diversity was reported as lower in newly diagnosed patients than in healthy donors, and lower still in relapsed/refractory patients. A significant rise by C4D1 was seen in CD4+ but not CD8+ TCR diversity (p=0.0027 vs p=0.16), with the rise being most apparent in complete responders (p=0.02). The study was limited to a single clinical trial cohort, and causes of repertoire differences, possibly disease activity or prior therapy, remained undefined. Lower diversity was seen in patients whose nivolumab began less than 1 year after ASCT, and these patients were left out of later analyses so that immune reconstitution would not confound the results. Among trial patients, those achieving complete response had baseline diversity similar to that of newly diagnosed patients, while diversity was significantly lower in partial responders and progressors.

The Qiagen DNeasy kit was used to extract genomic DNA from unsorted PBMCs and from the negatively selected CD4+ and CD8+ fractions. TCR beta CDR3 regions were amplified by immunoSEQ multiplex PCR using primers annealing to V and J segments. A synthetic immune receptor repertoire was used to minimize amplification bias, and remaining bias was computationally removed after sequencing. The authors' analysis ran thus. Custom Python scripts were used to quantify repertoire diversity as the Shannon entropy index. Unsorted, CD4+ and CD8+ repertoires were analyzed separately, except in combined analyses where CD4+ and CD8+ sequences were merged in silico. Clonal expansion was defined as at least a 2-fold frequency increase after treatment relative to C1D1, with a pseudocount of 0.5 for undetected baseline clones. Singleton clones were defined as clones with 0 or 1 copy at C1D1, and non-singleton clones were defined as clones with 2 or more copies. By matching protein sequences in sorted samples from the same patient, clones expanded in unsorted samples were annotated as CD4+, CD8+ or unknown. Wilcoxon tests on paired samples were used to test changes in diversity from C1D1 to C4D1. This is the immuneACCESS table as TCRdb keeps it, with only in-frame sequences that have V and J called. A part of the clones is gone; compared with another copy, unresolved V genes explain less than half, and the rest is unexplained. D and trimming come from the DNA, and the V and J calls and clone size come from that table. The sample table records tens of thousands of clones; less than 95% of these occur just once. Under 3% of the sample goes to the ten largest clones.

The time point label for this specimen denotes: cycle 4 day 1 (C4D1), after 6 weeks of nivolumab. Every trial patient had relapsed after autologous stem cell transplantation, and cohorts A, B and C differed in prior brentuximab vedotin exposure. The trial cohort was composed of over 50 patients with relapsed/refractory classical Hodgkin lymphoma, for whom complete response, partial response or progressive disease was recorded as best overall response. In the multi-cohort phase II CheckMate 205 trial, trial patients received single-agent nivolumab. An independent review committee assessed best overall response by applying the 2007 International Working Group response criteria. Trial PBMCs were obtained immediately prior to nivolumab initiation (C1D1) and on therapy at cycle 2 day 1 and cycle 4 day 1. Peripheral blood was collected in 8 mL Vacutainer Cell Preparation Tubes, from which PBMCs were isolated by centrifugation and then cryopreserved.

V is shortened by 4 bases, J by 2 bases, and the region joining them spans 9 bases. The CDR3 sequence holds 13 residues, the cysteine and phenylalanine included. Only the CDR3 region is kept as DNA, spanning 39 bases read in frame from base 1. CDR1 and CDR2 (WSHSY, SAAADI) derive from the germline V gene. A word on this clone: It has no known antigen specificity. No quality values exist for individual bases; no much larger clone is one base distant.

This clonotype was obtained from a human donor with classical Hodgkin lymphoma. The sequences come from peripheral blood mononuclear cells (PBMCs), collected before the fourth cycle of nivolumab. The receptor chain draws on TRBV10-2 and TRBJ2-7; the D gene identity is not certain. The CDR3 corresponds to CASSVSETYEQYF. The sequenced DNA is TGCGCCAGCAGTGTCTCAGAGACCTACGAGCAGTACTTC.